Reported below is one T cell receptor (beta chain). The sample originates from a study of control samples from healthy donors and cancer patients. V lost 5 bases and J 0 bases, leaving 14 bases between the germline ends. The CDR3 sequence is 16 residues long. Germline assignment: CDR1 SQVTM and CDR2 ANQGSEA. Method: immunoSEQ multiplex PCR; TCRdb's copy keeps in-frame clones and lacks some. The repertoire holds some 90,000 clones, approximately 90% seen once, with roughly 1.3% in the top ten. J is TRBJ2-6 and V is TRBV29-1; TRBD1 is a possible D gene (5 bases). Sequenced sample: blood. The receptor was derived from a woman in her 50s in good health. The CDR3 reads CSVQSGLSSGANVLTF. Here the CDR3 DNA reads TGCAGCGTTCAGTCAGGGTTGAGCTCTGGGGCCAACGTCCTGACTTTC.